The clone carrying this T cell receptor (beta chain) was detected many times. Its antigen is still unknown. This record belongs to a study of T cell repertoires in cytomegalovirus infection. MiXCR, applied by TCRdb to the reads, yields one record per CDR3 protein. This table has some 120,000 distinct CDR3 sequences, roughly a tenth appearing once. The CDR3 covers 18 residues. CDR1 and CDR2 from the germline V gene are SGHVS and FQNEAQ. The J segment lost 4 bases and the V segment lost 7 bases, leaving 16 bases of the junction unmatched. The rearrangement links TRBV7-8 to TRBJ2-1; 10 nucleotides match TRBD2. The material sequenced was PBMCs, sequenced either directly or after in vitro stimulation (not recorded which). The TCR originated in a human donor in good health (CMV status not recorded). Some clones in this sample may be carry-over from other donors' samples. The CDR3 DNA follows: TGTGCCAGCACCGGACTAATCAAACTAGCGGGGCAATACAATGAGCAGTTCTTC. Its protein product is CASTGLIKLAGQYNEQFF.